The present entry profiles one TCR beta chain with its context. Germline-derived CDR1 and CDR2 are SGHKS and YYEKEE (reference sequence). Trimming stripped 5 bases from V and 7 bases from J, with 15 bases between. The CDR3 has 13 residues. The data belong to a study of memory CD4+ T cells and cytomegalovirus serostatus. The method was immunoSEQ multiplex PCR; TCRdb's version includes in-frame clones alone and lacks a portion of them. There are about 54,000 clones in the sample; roughly 79% occur only once, and roughly 1.7% lies in the top ten. Single viable CD3+CD4+CD8-CD45RO+ cells were sorted as the memory CD4+ T cells. Donors' CMV status reflects serum IgG against pp150, pp28, p38, p52.

This TCR was recovered from an adult in good health and CMV-seronegative. Sequenced sample: memory CD4+ T cells from blood. V gene TRBV5-5 combines with J gene TRBJ1-1; D ambiguous. The CDR3 region has the DNA TGTGCCAGCAGGCTTTTTGGCAGAGATGAAGCTTTCTTT. Its translation is CASRLFGRDEAFF.